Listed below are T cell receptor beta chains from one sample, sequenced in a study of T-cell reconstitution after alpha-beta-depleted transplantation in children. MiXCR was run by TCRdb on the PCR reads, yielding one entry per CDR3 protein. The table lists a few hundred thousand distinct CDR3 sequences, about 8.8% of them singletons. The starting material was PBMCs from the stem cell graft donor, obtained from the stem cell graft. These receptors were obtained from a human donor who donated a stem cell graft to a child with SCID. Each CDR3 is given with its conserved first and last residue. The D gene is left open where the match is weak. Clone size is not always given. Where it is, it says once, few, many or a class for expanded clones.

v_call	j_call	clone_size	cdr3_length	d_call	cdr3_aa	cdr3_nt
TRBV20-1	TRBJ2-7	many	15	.	CSARPGQSITYEQYF	TGCAGTGCTAGACCTGGGCAGTCGATAACCTACGAGCAGTACTTC
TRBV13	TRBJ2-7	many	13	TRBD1	CASSPGQGWEQYF	TGTGCCAGCAGCCCGGGACAGGGGTGGGAGCAGTACTTC
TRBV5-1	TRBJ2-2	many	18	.	CASSLGGHRSRRTGELFF	TGCGCCAGCAGCTTGGGCGGGCACAGGTCGCGCCGAACCGGGGAGCTGTTTTTT
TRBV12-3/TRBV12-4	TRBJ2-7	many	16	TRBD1	CASSLDSGTASYEQYF	TGTGCCAGCAGTCTGGACTCCGGGACAGCTTCCTACGAGCAGTACTTC
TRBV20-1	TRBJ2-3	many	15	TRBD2	CSAVYSGKSTDTQYF	TGCAGTGCGGTCTATAGCGGGAAAAGCACAGATACGCAGTATTTT
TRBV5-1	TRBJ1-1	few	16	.	CASSLARGLMNTEAFF	TGCGCCAGCAGCTTGGCCCGCGGGCTCATGAACACTGAAGCTTTCTTT
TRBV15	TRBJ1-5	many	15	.	CATSRGMGSNQPQHF	TGTGCCACCAGCAGAGGGATGGGTAGCAATCAGCCCCAGCATTTT
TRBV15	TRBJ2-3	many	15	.	CATSRENGGTDTQYF	TGTGCCACCAGCAGAGAGAATGGTGGCACAGATACGCAGTATTTT
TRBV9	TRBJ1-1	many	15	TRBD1	CASSPHRGQNTEAFF	TGTGCCAGCAGCCCCCACAGGGGGCAAAACACTGAAGCTTTCTTT
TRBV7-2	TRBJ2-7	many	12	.	CASSEKPYEQYF	TGTGCCAGCAGTGAAAAGCCCTACGAGCAGTACTTC
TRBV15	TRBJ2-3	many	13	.	CATSIGVEGKWYF	TGTGCCACCAGCATTGGGGTGGAGGGGAAATGGTATTTT
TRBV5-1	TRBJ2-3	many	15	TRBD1	CASSLVGQSTDTQYF	TGCGCCAGCAGCTTAGTGGGACAGAGCACAGATACGCAGTATTTT
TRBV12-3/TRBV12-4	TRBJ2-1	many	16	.	CASSLLLGLDGDEQFF	TGTGCCAGCAGTTTGTTATTAGGCCTCGACGGCGATGAGCAGTTCTTC
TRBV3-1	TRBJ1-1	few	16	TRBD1	CASRLGQSIQGGEAFF	TGTGCCAGCAGGCTGGGACAGTCGATCCAGGGAGGTGAAGCTTTCTTT
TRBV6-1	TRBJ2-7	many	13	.	CASSARFYYEQYF	TGTGCCAGCAGTGCCCGTTTCTACTACGAGCAGTACTTC
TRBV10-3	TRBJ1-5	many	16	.	CAISAGFGQGAQPQHF	TGTGCCATCAGTGCGGGGTTCGGGCAGGGTGCTCAGCCCCAGCATTTT
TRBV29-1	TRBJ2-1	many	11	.	CSVDNLWEQFF	TGCAGCGTTGACAATTTGTGGGAGCAGTTCTTC
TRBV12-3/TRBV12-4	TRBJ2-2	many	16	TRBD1	CASSLRDRVYTGELFF	TGTGCCAGCAGTTTAAGGGACAGGGTATACACCGGGGAGCTGTTTTTT
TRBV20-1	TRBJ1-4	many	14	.	CSARGGVGNEKLFF	TGCAGTGCCAGGGGAGGGGTTGGAAATGAAAAACTGTTTTTT
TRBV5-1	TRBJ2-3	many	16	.	CASSLGAPGDADTQYF	TGCGCCAGCAGCTTGGGGGCCCCGGGTGACGCAGATACGCAGTATTTT
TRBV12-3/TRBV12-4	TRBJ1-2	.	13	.	CASSLSHFSGYTF	TGTGCCAGCAGTTTATCGCATTTTAGTGGCTACACCTTC
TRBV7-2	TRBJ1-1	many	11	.	CASSADRKAFF	TGTGCCAGCAGCGCAGACAGAAAAGCTTTCTTT
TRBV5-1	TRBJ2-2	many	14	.	CASSLGTNTGELFF	TGCGCCAGCAGCTTAGGGACGAACACCGGGGAGCTGTTTTTT
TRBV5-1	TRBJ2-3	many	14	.	CASSTGQPADTQYF	TGCGCCAGCAGCACCGGACAGCCGGCAGATACGCAGTATTTT
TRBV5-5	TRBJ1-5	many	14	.	CASSPGVSNQPQHF	TGTGCCAGCAGCCCAGGGGTGAGCAATCAGCCCCAGCATTTT
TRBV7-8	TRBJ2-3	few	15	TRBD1	CASSWDSRLTDTQYF	TGTGCCAGCAGCTGGGACAGCAGGCTCACAGATACGCAGTATTTT
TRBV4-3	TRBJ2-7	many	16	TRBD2	CASSQELAGLTYEQYF	TGCGCCAGCAGCCAAGAGCTAGCGGGACTAACCTACGAGCAGTACTTC
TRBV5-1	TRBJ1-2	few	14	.	CASRPYRTNYGYTF	TGCGCCAGCAGACCATACAGGACTAACTATGGCTACACCTTC
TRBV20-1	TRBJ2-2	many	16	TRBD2	CSARDPSGEYTGELFF	TGCAGTGCTAGAGATCCCAGCGGGGAGTACACCGGGGAGCTGTTTTTT
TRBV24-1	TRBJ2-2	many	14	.	CATSKQKGGRELFF	TGTGCCACCAGTAAACAGAAGGGCGGGCGGGAGCTGTTTTTT
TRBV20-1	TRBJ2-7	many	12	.	CSAAFSSYEQYF	TGCAGTGCTGCCTTCAGCTCCTACGAGCAGTACTTC
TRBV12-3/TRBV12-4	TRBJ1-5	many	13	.	CASRLRDIQPQHF	TGTGCCAGCAGACTGAGGGACATTCAGCCCCAGCATTTT
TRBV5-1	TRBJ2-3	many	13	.	CATRSSGADTQYF	TGCGCCACCCGTAGCTCAGGGGCAGATACGCAGTATTTT
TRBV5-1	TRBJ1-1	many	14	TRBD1	CASSPRGPETEAFF	TGCGCCAGCAGCCCGAGGGGGCCCGAGACTGAAGCTTTCTTT
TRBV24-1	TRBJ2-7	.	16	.	CATSDSGTGSLVEQYF	TGTGCCACCAGTGATTCCGGGACCGGGAGTCTTGTCGAGCAGTACTTC
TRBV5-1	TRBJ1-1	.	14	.	CASTSMPGGDGAFF	TGCGCCAGCACCTCCATGCCGGGGGGAGACGGAGCTTTCTTT
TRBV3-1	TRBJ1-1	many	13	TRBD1	CASSPGQGVEAFF	TGTGCCAGCAGCCCCGGACAGGGGGTCGAAGCTTTCTTT
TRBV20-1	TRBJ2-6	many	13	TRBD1	CSAANRGVNVLTF	TGCAGTGCCGCCAACAGGGGGGTCAACGTCCTGACTTTC
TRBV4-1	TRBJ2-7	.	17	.	CASSQEEQAGGSYEQYF	TGCGCCAGCAGCCAAGAAGAGCAGGCAGGCGGATCCTACGAGCAGTACTTC
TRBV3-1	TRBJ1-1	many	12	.	CASSQDLRLAFF	TGTGCCAGCAGCCAAGATCTTCGGTTGGCTTTCTTT
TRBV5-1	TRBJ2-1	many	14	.	CATRTEIQDNEQFF	TGCGCCACCAGGACAGAAATTCAAGACAATGAGCAGTTCTTC